This passage covers 12 T cell receptor beta chains from one sample sequenced in a study of tumor-infiltrating lymphocytes in primary liver carcinoma. Production of TCR beta cDNA used roughly 500 ng total RNA together with a constant-region primer. Three nested multiplex PCR rounds of slightly modified ARM-PCR generated TCR beta libraries. The first two PCR rounds used TRBV1-TRBV30 primers with a Cbeta primer, 10 cycles each. A single record per CDR3 protein comes from TCRdb applying MiXCR to the multiplex PCR reads. The sample consists of fewer than 110,000 distinct CDR3 sequences, around 71% of them appearing once. Without any cell sorting, about 19-32 mg of bulk tissue yielded co-extracted RNA and DNA. The specimen sequenced was liver tumor tissue from sampling region 2. As to subset: tumor region T2, inferior pole. Receptors were obtained from a woman aged 60-75 years with primary liver carcinoma and hepatitis B virus infection.

With regard to this clonotype: As the CDR3 is not closed by the conserved phenylalanine or tryptophan, this likely results from a read error. This rearrangement joins TRBV10-1 to TRBJ2-1; D unresolved. The CDR3 length is 14 residues. CDR1 WNHNN and CDR2 SYGVQD come from the germline V gene (reference sequence). The CDR3 DNA reads as TGCGCCAGCAGTGAGGGGGTCTCCTACAAAGAGCAGTTCTCC. It specifies CASSEGVSYKEQFS.

This clonotype is a singleton in its sample. The CDR3 does not close with the conserved phenylalanine or tryptophan, likely indicating a read error. The chain recombines TRBV6-1 with TRBJ1-1, with TRBD1 as a possible D gene (5 bases). V lost 2 bases and J 9 bases, leaving 13 bases between the germline ends. This CDR3 contains 13 residues. Germline V gene sequence: CDR1 MNHNS, CDR2 SASEGT. This CDR3 reads CASSETQGLQAFI. The CDR3 nucleotides are TGTGCCAGCAGTGAAACGCAGGGCCTCCAAGCTTTCATT.

This clonotype has at least ten counts. The V gene is TRBV5-4, the J gene TRBJ2-5; 8 nucleotides agree with TRBD1. The CDR3 totals 16 residues. V shed 4 bases and J 5 bases; nucleotides not matched to a gene: 13. The germline V gene has CDR1 SGHNT and CDR2 YYREEE (reference sequence). CDR3 nucleotide sequence: TGTGCCAGCAGCCCCTTCCCCCAGGGGGCGAAGGAGACCCAGTACTTC. Translating gives CASSPFPQGAKETQYF.

A remark on this clonotype: The junction departs from germline at one end; a sequencing error may be responsible. The CDR3 reads CARRLGQGGRAGYNERFF. The CDR3, as DNA: TGTGCCCGCAGATTAGGTCAAGGCGGGAGGGCCGGCTACAATGAGCGGTTCTTC. The chain combines TRBV11-3 with TRBJ2-1; 9 bases align to TRBD2. The CDR3 is 18 amino acids. Germline CDR1 reads SGHNT; CDR2 reads YENEEA.

A word on this clonotype: A junction end diverges from the germline sequence, so it may reflect a read error. V and J are TRBV11-2 and TRBJ2-7; possible D gene TRBD2, 5 bases. The CDR3 covers 16 residues. The germline V gene encodes CDR1 SGHAT and CDR2 FQNNGV. CDR3 amino acids: CARSYGWRISGSEQYF. In DNA form, the CDR3 reads TGTGCCAGAAGCTACGGCTGGAGGATCTCGGGAAGCGAGCAGTACTTC. The full variable domain, rest sourced from reference TRBV11-2 and TRBJ2-7, is EAGVAQSPRYKIIEKRQSVAFWCNPISGHATLYWYQQILGQGPKLLIQFQNNGVVDDSQLPKDRFSAERLKGVDSTLKIQPAKLEDSAVYLCARSYGWRISGSEQYFGPGTRLTVT.

The CDR3 protein is CASNWTSGTEQFF. The CDR3 DNA is TGTGCCAGCAACTGGACCAGCGGGACAGAGCAGTTCTTC. V gene TRBV11-2 combines with J gene TRBJ2-1, with D possibly matching TRBD2 (7 bases). The ends were cut back, 7 bases at V and 10 bases at J, with 17 bases in the middle. In germline, CDR1 is SGHAT, CDR2 FQNNGV. This CDR3 region has 13 residues.

The rearrangement joins TRBV7-9 to TRBJ1-5, with D unclear. V was trimmed by 11 bases and J by 6 bases, leaving 20 bases between them. Germline V gene lookup returns CDR1 SEHNR and CDR2 FQNEAQ (reference sequence). CDR3 length equals 14 residues. The CDR3 is CAGNLSSLSQPQHF. The CDR3 DNA sequence: TGTGCCGGCAACTTATCCAGCCTCAGTCAGCCCCAGCATTTT. The complete variable domain, with remaining parts taken from reference TRBV7-9 and TRBJ1-5, reads DTGVSQNPRHKITKRGQNVTFRCDPISEHNRLYWYRQTLGQGPEFLTYFQNEAQLEKSRLLSDRFSAERPKGSFSTLEIQRTEQGDSAMYLCAGNLSSLSQPQHFGDGTRLSIL.

This clonotype showed up many times. V gene TRBV14 combines with J gene TRBJ1-2; D not resolved. Germline CDR1 is SGHDN and CDR2 is FVKESK. V gave up 5 bases and J gave up 4 bases, with 8 bases separating them. The CDR3 extends over 12 amino acids. The CDR3 DNA reads TGTGCCAGCAGCTACACACCCTATGGCTACACCTTC. Translated: CASSYTPYGYTF.

This clonotype occurred a few times. The chain couples TRBV11-2 to TRBJ2-5; the match to TRBD1 covers 9 bases. The CDR3 length is 12 residues. V dropped 8 bases and J dropped 3; count of bases not matched to a gene: 1. CDR1 and CDR2 from the germline V gene are SGHAT and FQNNGV. DNA of the CDR3: TGTGCCAGCCGGGACAGGGAAGAGACCCAGTACTTC. It translates to CASRDREETQYF.

There are a few counts of this clonotype. Since a much larger clone is just one base distant, this may be a read error. The chain uses TRBV29-1 and TRBJ2-1; D not resolved. CDR1 SQVTM and CDR2 ANQGSEA come from the germline V gene. The CDR3 loop spans 15 amino acids. CDR3 coding DNA: TGCAACGTTGAAGATTTGGCAGGTGAATACAATGAGCAGTTCTTC. It is translated as CNVEDLAGEYNEQFF.

This chain connects TRBV7-9 to TRBJ2-7, with 8 bases fitting TRBD2. The CDR3 loop spans 13 amino acids. V shed 5 bases, J shed 6 bases, and the junction held 6 bases outside the gene matches. The V gene's germline CDR1 is SEHNR and CDR2 FQNEAQ (reference sequence). CDR3 bases: TGTGCCAGCAGCGCGTTAGCGGGATTCGAGCAGTACTTC. Translation gives CASSALAGFEQYF.

Points on this clonotype: This may come from a read error, since a much larger clone is one base off. This sequence joins TRBV28 and TRBJ2-7; 9 bases match TRBD2. Germline CDR1 MDHEN, CDR2 SYDVKM. V lost 7 bases to trimming and J lost 0 bases; unmatched junction nucleotides: 7. The CDR3 contains 15 residues. This CDR3 is CASNDSGSLSYEQYF. CDR3 coding DNA: TGTGCCAGCAACGATAGCGGGAGCCTCTCCTACGAGCAGTACTTC.